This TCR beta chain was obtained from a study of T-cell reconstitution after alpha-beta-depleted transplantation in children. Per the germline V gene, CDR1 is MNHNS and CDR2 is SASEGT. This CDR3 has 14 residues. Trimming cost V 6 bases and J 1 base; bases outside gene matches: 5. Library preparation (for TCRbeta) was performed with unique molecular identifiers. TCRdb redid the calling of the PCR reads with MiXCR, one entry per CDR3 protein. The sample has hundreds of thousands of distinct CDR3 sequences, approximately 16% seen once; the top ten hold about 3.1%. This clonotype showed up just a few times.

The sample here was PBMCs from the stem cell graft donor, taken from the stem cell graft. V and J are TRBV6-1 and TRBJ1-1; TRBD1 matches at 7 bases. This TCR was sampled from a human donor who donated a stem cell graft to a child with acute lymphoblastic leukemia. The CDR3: CASSPTGTNTEAFF. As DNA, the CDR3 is TGTGCCAGCAGCCCGACAGGGACGAACACTGAAGCTTTCTTT.